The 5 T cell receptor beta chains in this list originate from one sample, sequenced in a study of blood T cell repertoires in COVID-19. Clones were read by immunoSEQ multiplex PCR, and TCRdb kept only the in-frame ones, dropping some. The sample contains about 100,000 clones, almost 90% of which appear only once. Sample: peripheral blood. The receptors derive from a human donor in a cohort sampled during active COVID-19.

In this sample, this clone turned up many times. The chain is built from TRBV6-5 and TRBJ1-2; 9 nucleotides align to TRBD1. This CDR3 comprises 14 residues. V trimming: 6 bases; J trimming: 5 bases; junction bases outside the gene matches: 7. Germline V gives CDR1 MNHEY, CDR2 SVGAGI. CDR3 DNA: TGTGCCAGCAGGAAGGGACAGGGACCTTATGGCTACACCTTC. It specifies CASRKGQGPYGYTF.

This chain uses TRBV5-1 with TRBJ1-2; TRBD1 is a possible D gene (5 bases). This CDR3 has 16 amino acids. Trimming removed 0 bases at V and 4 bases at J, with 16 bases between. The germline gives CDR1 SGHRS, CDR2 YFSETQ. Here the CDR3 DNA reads TGCGCCAGCAGCTTGGAGCAGGGTAGAAACATCTATGGCTACACCTTC. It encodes CASSLEQGRNIYGYTF.

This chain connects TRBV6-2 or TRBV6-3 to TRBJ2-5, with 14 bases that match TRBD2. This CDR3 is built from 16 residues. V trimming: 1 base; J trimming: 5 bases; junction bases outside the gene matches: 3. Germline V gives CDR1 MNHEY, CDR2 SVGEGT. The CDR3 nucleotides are TGTGCCAGCAGTTACTGGGGACTAGCGGGAGTGGAGACCCAGTACTTC. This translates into CASSYWGLAGVETQYF.

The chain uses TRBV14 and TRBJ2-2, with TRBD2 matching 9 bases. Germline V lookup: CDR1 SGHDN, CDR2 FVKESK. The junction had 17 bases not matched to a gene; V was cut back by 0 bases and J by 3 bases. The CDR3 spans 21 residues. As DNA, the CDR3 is TGTGCCAGCAGCCAAGATCCCTCCAAAACGGGACTAGCTAAATACACCGGGGAGCTGTTTTTT. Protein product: CASSQDPSKTGLAKYTGELFF.

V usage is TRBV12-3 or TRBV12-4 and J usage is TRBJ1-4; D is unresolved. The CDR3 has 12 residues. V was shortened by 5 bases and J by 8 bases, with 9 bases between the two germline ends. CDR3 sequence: CASSRHAEKLFF. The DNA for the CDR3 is TGTGCCAGCAGTCGACACGCGGAAAAACTGTTTTTT.